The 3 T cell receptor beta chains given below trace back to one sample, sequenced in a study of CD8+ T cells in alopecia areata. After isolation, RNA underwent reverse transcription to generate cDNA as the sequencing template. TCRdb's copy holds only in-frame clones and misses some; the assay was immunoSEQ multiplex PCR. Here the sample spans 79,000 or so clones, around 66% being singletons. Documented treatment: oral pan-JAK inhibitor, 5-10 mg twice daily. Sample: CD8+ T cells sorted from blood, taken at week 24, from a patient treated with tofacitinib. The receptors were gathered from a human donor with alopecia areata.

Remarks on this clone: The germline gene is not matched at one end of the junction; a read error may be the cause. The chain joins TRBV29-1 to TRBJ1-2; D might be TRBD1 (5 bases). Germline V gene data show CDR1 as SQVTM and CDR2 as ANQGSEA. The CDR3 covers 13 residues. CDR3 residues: CSVKEDSNYGYTF. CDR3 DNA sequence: TGCAGCGTTAAAGAAGACAGCAACTATGGCTACACCTTC.

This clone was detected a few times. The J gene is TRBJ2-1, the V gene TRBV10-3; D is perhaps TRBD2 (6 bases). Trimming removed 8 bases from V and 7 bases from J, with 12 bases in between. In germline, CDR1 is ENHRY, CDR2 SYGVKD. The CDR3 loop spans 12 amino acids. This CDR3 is CAIGVGGNEQFF. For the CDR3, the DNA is TGTGCCATCGGGGTCGGAGGGAATGAGCAGTTCTTC.

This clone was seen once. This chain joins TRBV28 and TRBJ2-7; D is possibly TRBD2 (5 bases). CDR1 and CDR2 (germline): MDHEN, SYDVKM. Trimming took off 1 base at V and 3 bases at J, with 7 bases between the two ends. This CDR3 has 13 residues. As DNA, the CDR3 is TGTGCCAGCAGTTTATCTCGGGGCTACGAGCAGTACTTC. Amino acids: CASSLSRGYEQYF.